The 23 T cell receptor beta chains below all came from one sample that was sequenced in a study of beta chain features in type 1 diabetes. The authors reverse transcribed all of the isolated RNA, so sequencing captured expressed TCRB transcripts. The repertoire was sequenced with immunoSEQ multiplex PCR; TCRdb's copy has only in-frame clones and lacks some. This table has over 500,000 clones, around 15% appearing once. Sequenced material: naive CD4+ T cells from blood. These receptors came from a man younger than 35 in good health.

This clone turned up a few times. The rearrangement joins TRBV14 to TRBJ2-3; 12 bases align to TRBD2. The V gene's germline CDR1 is SGHDN and CDR2 FVKESK. The CDR3 runs to 17 residues. The V segment lost 1 base and the J segment 3 bases; nucleotides outside the gene matches: 5. The CDR3 region has the DNA TGTGCCAGCAGCCAAGTCTTAGGACTAGCGGGAACAGATACGCAGTATTTT. Translation gives CASSQVLGLAGTDTQYF.

This clone was picked up one time. The chain joins TRBV15 to TRBJ1-1, with a tentative D call TRBD1 (6 bases). Germline-derived CDR1 and CDR2 are LNHNV and YYDKDF (reference sequence). The CDR3 runs to 18 residues. Trimming left V 4 bases short and J 4 bases short, with 25 bases between. The CDR3 protein is CATSIRSKDRGGFTEAFF. The DNA of the CDR3 is TGTGCCACCAGCATTCGCAGTAAAGACAGAGGGGGGTTCACTGAAGCTTTCTTT.

V is TRBV7-3 and J is TRBJ2-7, with 10 bases identical to TRBD1. Per the germline V gene, CDR1 is SGHTA and CDR2 is FQGTGA. The CDR3 contains 16 residues. Trimming at V came to 4 bases and at J to 4 bases, leaving 10 bases not matched to a gene. The CDR3 nucleotides are TGTGCCAGCAGCTCCCCCGGACAGGGGGGAGGGTACGAGCAGTACTTC. Translated, it gives CASSSPGQGGGYEQYF.

The J gene is TRBJ2-1, the V gene TRBV27; no clear D. Trimming shortened V by 5 bases and J by 0 bases, and 14 bases separated the two germline ends. The CDR3 contains 16 residues. The germline CDR1 and CDR2 sequences are MNHEY and SMNVEV (reference sequence). CDR3 bases: TGTGCCAGCAGTGCTATCTTCTCCCTCTCCTACAATGAGCAGTTCTTC. Translated: CASSAIFSLSYNEQFF.

A few counts support this clone. The genes are TRBV27 and TRBJ1-4; D is perhaps TRBD1 (5 bases). Looked up from germline, CDR1 is MNHEY and CDR2 is SMNVEV (reference sequence). Trimming removed 4 bases at V and 0 bases at J, with 12 bases between. The CDR3 spans 16 residues. CDR3 in DNA: TGTGCCAGCAGTTCCTACGGCAGGGCAACTAATGAAAAACTGTTTTTT. Translating it yields CASSSYGRATNEKLFF.

The chain has TRBV27 and TRBJ2-7; 13 nucleotides align to TRBD2. V shed 7 bases, J shed 4 bases, and the junction held 7 bases outside the gene matches. This CDR3 has 15 residues. The germline CDR1 and CDR2 sequences are MNHEY and SMNVEV (reference sequence). CDR3 bases: TGTGCCAGCACCCTACTAGCGGGAGGGCTGTACGAGCAGTACTTC. Amino acids: CASTLLAGGLYEQYF.

The chain carries TRBV7-2 and TRBJ1-2; TRBD1 matches at 9 bases. Germline-derived CDR1 and CDR2 are SGHTA and FQGNSA. CDR3 size: 16 residues. The ends lost 5 bases at V and 8 bases at J; junction bases unmatched: 15. CDR3 region: CASSPPLRGQGRGYTF. CDR3 sequence (DNA): TGTGCCAGCAGCCCCCCGCTGCGGGGACAGGGTCGGGGCTACACCTTC.

This clone was observed a handful of times. One end of the junction varies from germline; a read error may be responsible. The chain employs TRBV18 and TRBJ2-7; 10 nucleotides agree with TRBD1. The CDR3 is 13 amino acids. CDR1 KGHSH and CDR2 LQKENI come from the germline V gene. The CDR3 coding sequence is TGTGCCAGTTCACCGGGACAGGGGAGGGAGCAGTACTTC. Translated, it gives CASSPGQGREQYF.

The gene calls are TRBV5-1 and TRBJ2-1; 8 nucleotides align to TRBD2. The trim removed 4 bases at V and 6 bases at J, leaving 15 bases unmatched. The CDR3 consists of 17 residues. Germline-derived CDR1 and CDR2 are SGHRS and YFSETQ. CDR3: CASSASGTRKPSNEQFF. The CDR3 DNA reads as TGCGCCAGCAGCGCCTCCGGGACTAGGAAACCGAGCAATGAGCAGTTCTTC.

The gene calls are TRBV20-1 and TRBJ2-2; a possible D gene is TRBD1 (5 bases). Looked up from germline, CDR1 is DFQATT and CDR2 is SNEGSKA (reference sequence). This CDR3 has 11 amino acids. The CDR3 coding sequence is TGCGGGGCTCCAGGGTACTCGGAGCTGTTTTTT. Translation: CGAPGYSELFF.

This clone has only a few counts. The chain recombines TRBV18 with TRBJ2-2, with D tentatively TRBD1 (6 bases). The CDR3 is made up of 15 amino acids. V lost 5 bases, J lost 3 bases, and 13 bases lay in between. Germline assignment: CDR1 KGHSH and CDR2 LQKENI. CDR3 amino acids: CASSSSSGDTGELFF. CDR3 bases: TGTGCCAGCTCATCATCTTCAGGGGACACCGGGGAGCTGTTTTTT.

The chain has TRBV7-3 and TRBJ2-3, with TRBD2 matching 10 bases. The V gene end was trimmed by 2 bases and the J gene end by 3 bases; junction bases not matched to a gene: 5. Germline V gene lookup returns CDR1 SGHTA and CDR2 FQGTGA. The CDR3 consists of 16 residues. The DNA of the CDR3 is TGTGCCAGCAGCTTACTTCAACTAGCGGGAACAGATACGCAGTATTTT. Amino acid sequence: CASSLLQLAGTDTQYF.

The chain joins TRBV7-7 to TRBJ2-1; 12 bases are a match to TRBD2. Germline V CDR1 and CDR2: SSHAT, FNYEAQ (reference sequence). Trimming cost V 3 bases and J 6 bases; bases outside gene matches: 3. CDR3 length equals 15 residues. The CDR3 sequence is CASSFGLAGTNEQFF. CDR3 bases: TGTGCCAGCAGCTTCGGACTAGCGGGAACCAATGAGCAGTTCTTC. Supplemented by reference TRBV7-7 and TRBJ2-1, the full variable domain reads GAGVSQSPRYKVTKRGQDVTLRCDPISSHATLYWYQQALGQGPEFLTYFNYEAQPDKSGLPSDRFSAERPEGSISTLTIQRTEQRDSAMYRCASSFGLAGTNEQFFGPGTRLTVL.

V usage is TRBV30 and J usage is TRBJ1-6; 10 nucleotides line up with TRBD1. The V segment lost 0 bases and the J segment 8 bases; nucleotides outside the gene matches: 4. This CDR3 spans 15 amino acids. Germline V gene sequence: CDR1 GTSNPN, CDR2 SVGIG (reference sequence). The CDR3 DNA reads TGTGCCTGGAGTGTATGGGGACAGGGGTATTCACCCCTCCACTTT. Its translation is CAWSVWGQGYSPLHF.

The chain recombines TRBV4-2 with TRBJ2-7; a possible D gene is TRBD2 (5 bases). V dropped 4 bases and J dropped 3 bases, with 16 bases sitting between them. The length of the CDR3 is 15 residues. Germline CDR1 LGHNA, CDR2 YNFKEQ. The CDR3 spells CASSPRSGYNYEQYF. CDR3 nucleotides: TGTGCCAGCAGCCCTCGGAGCGGTTATAACTACGAGCAGTACTTC.

This chain joins TRBV11-2 and TRBJ2-1; D is unclear. This CDR3 spans 13 amino acids. V lost 0 bases to trimming and J lost 5 bases, with 5 bases between them. The germline CDR1 and CDR2 sequences are SGHAT and FQNNGV. In DNA form, the CDR3 reads TGTGCCAGCAGCTTAGAACGGCACAATGAGCAGTTCTTC. Its protein product is CASSLERHNEQFF.

This sequence joins TRBV19 and TRBJ2-5; TRBD1 aligns across 8 bases. The germline V gene encodes CDR1 LNHDA and CDR2 SQIVND (reference sequence). With 3 bases clipped from V and 3 bases from J, the junction kept 6 bases outside the gene matches. The CDR3 runs 15 residues. The CDR3 sequence is CASSMSDRVKETQYF. The CDR3 DNA reads TGTGCCAGTAGTATGTCGGACAGGGTGAAAGAGACCCAGTACTTC.

V usage is TRBV10-3 and J usage is TRBJ1-1; perhaps TRBD1 as D (6 bases). CDR1 ENHRY and CDR2 SYGVKD come from the germline V gene. The length of the CDR3 is 13 residues. Deletions cut 10 bases from V and 4 bases from J, with 16 bases between. The DNA of the CDR3 is TGTGCCACCCAAGATTCAGGGGTCACTGAAGCTTTCTTT. It specifies CATQDSGVTEAFF.

CDR3 DNA sequence: TGTGCCAGCAGCTCACGATTTACCCGCGGCACTAGCACAGATACGCAGTATTTT. Translating it yields CASSSRFTRGTSTDTQYF. J is TRBJ2-3 and V is TRBV11-2; D ambiguous. The germline V gene encodes CDR1 SGHAT and CDR2 FQNNGV. Trimming left V 4 bases short and J 0 bases short, with 20 bases between. The CDR3 is 18 amino acids.

The chain employs TRBV4-1 and TRBJ1-1; D not certain. With 4 bases removed from V and 5 bases from J, the gap between germline ends came to 14 bases. The CDR3 is made up of 14 amino acids. Germline V gene lookup returns CDR1 MGHRA and CDR2 YSYEKL. CDR3 residues: CASSPGKGRTEAFF. CDR3 coding DNA: TGCGCCAGCAGCCCGGGGAAGGGCCGAACTGAAGCTTTCTTT.

The gene calls are TRBV14 and TRBJ1-6; tentatively, D is TRBD1 (5 bases). The CDR3 length is 16 residues. The V end was cut by 0 bases, the J end by 8 bases, with 14 bases between. Germline V CDR1 and CDR2: SGHDN, FVKESK. The CDR3, as DNA: TGTGCCAGCAGCCAAGATAAAGGGGTGAAGGATTCACCCCTCCACTTT. It is translated as CASSQDKGVKDSPLHF.

This clone was counted only a few times. Other DNA sequences from this sample encode an identical CDR3 as well. The chain is built from TRBV10-3 and TRBJ1-5; TRBD1 is a possible D gene (6 bases). The germline V gene has CDR1 ENHRY and CDR2 SYGVKD. This CDR3 region has 15 residues. Trimming stripped 3 bases from V and 4 bases from J, with 13 bases between. The CDR3 nucleotides are TGTGCCATCAGTGAACGAGGGGGAGGAAATCAGCCCCAGCATTTT. Protein product: CAISERGGGNQPQHF.

V and J are TRBV25-1 and TRBJ2-1, with 9 bases lining up with TRBD1. This CDR3 spans 15 amino acids. Germline CDR1 MGHDK, CDR2 SYGVNS. The trim removed 6 bases at V and 7 bases at J, leaving 10 bases unmatched. The CDR3 loop is CASSDPGQGMNEQFF. The CDR3 DNA reads TGTGCCAGCAGCGACCCGGGACAGGGAATGAATGAGCAGTTCTTC.